This TCR beta chain was recovered during a study of T-cell reconstitution after alpha-beta-depleted transplantation in children. This sample's TCRbeta library carried unique molecular identifier barcodes. TCRdb independently ran MiXCR on the PCR reads; one entry per CDR3 protein. The sample shows some 550,000 distinct CDR3 sequences, about 18% of them seen only once. The CDR3 length is 14 residues. The germline V gene has CDR1 MNHEY and CDR2 SVGAGI. V lost 5 bases and J 0 bases, leaving 9 bases between the germline ends. V gene TRBV6-5 combines with J gene TRBJ2-3; D unclear. The receptor was derived from a human donor who donated a stem cell graft to a child with acute lymphoblastic leukemia. Source: PBMCs from the stem cell graft donor, taken from the stem cell graft. The CDR3 region has the DNA TGTGCCAGCAGTCACTGGGCTAGCACAGATACGCAGTATTTT. Translated, it gives CASSHWASTDTQYF.